What follows describes a single T cell receptor beta chain. Its target is not known. Using its own MiXCR run on the reads, TCRdb lists one record per CDR3 protein. The sample has about 770,000 distinct CDR3 sequences; 25% to 30% are singletons. The data stem from a study of T cell repertoires in cytomegalovirus infection. Study in general: CMV epitopes that were recently identified and HLA-C-restricted were used alongside well-studied HLA-B-restricted ones. CMV infection and matching HLA type were both indicated by public TCR beta signatures. Study-wide results and caveats: HLA-C-restricted CMV clonotypes gave the most frequent clonotype in two of eight donors. Cumulated frequencies of public TCR beta families served to identify carriers of CMV plus the relevant HLA.

In germline, CDR1 is SGHVS, CDR2 FNYEAQ. This CDR3 has 16 amino acids. V lost 5 bases, J lost 0 bases, and 17 bases lay in between. This material consisted of cultured CD8+ T cells from PBMCs, taken from culture after CMV antigen stimulation. The chain employs TRBV7-6 and TRBJ2-7, with D perhaps given as TRBD1 or TRBD2 (6 bases each). The TCR originated in a human donor in good health (CMV status not recorded). Some clones in this sample may be carry-over from other donors' samples. The CDR3: CASSLLGGQSSYEQYV. DNA for the CDR3: TGTGCCAGCAGCCTACTCGGGGGACAAAGCTCCTACGAGCAGTACGTC.